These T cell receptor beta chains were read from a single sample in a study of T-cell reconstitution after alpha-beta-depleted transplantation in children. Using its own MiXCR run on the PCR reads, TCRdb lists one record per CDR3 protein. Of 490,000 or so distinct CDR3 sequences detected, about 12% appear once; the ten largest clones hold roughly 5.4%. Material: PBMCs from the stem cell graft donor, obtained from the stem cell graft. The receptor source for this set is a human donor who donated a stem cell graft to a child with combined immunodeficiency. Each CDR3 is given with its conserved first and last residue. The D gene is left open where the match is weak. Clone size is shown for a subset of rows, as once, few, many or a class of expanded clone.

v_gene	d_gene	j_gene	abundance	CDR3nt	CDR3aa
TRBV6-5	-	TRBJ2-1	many	TGTGCCAGCACCTCTGCCCCCTTTACCTACAATGAGCAGTTCTTC	CASTSAPFTYNEQFF
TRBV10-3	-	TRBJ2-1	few	TGTGCCATCAGTGACCGGGGGCAGGGGAGCCTTCTCCGTTACAATGAGCAGTTCTTC	CAISDRGQGSLLRYNEQFF
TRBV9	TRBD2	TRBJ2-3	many	TGTGCCAGCAGCGTATCGCCTAGCGGGGGGTTCACAGATACGCAGTATTTT	CASSVSPSGGFTDTQYF
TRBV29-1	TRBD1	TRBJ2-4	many	TGCAGCGTTGAAGATCCTTGGGACAGGGGTCCAGCAGCCAAAAACATTCAGTACTTC	CSVEDPWDRGPAAKNIQYF
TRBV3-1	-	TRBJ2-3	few	TGTGCCAGCAGCCACCCCGCTGACTGGCCAGGAAGCACAGATACGCAGTATTTT	CASSHPADWPGSTDTQYF
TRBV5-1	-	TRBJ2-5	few	TGCGCCAGCAGCCCGAGGTCAGGGAAGATGGAGACCCAGTACTTC	CASSPRSGKMETQYF
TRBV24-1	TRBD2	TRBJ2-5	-	TGTGCCACCAGTGACCCCGGGACTAGCGGGGGGCAAGAGACCCAGTACTTC	CATSDPGTSGGQETQYF
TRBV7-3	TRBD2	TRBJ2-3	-	TGTGCCAGCAGCTTAACCGGGGGGGCCTCAGATACGCAGTATTTT	CASSLTGGASDTQYF
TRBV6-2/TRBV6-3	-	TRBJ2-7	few	TGTGCCAGCAGTTACCCACGGGGCAGGGTCACCTACGAGCAGTACTTC	CASSYPRGRVTYEQYF
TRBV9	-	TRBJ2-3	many	TGTGCCAGCAGCGGCCCCAGGGTGTTGACAGATACGCAGTATTTT	CASSGPRVLTDTQYF
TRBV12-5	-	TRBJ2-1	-	TGTGCTAGTGGTTTGGGGGCGTTTAACTACAATGAGCAGTTCTTC	CASGLGAFNYNEQFF
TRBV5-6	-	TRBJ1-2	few	TGTGCCAGCAGCTTAGGTCGAGGTCTCTTCTATGGCTACACCTTC	CASSLGRGLFYGYTF